The TCR beta chain under discussion was sequenced for a study of beta chain features in type 1 diabetes (dated by TCRdb to between 2017 and 2018). About the study as a whole: Mean age, gender distribution, total cell number and subset yield did not differ between patients and healthy donors. Regulatory and stem cell-like memory subsets were isolated from only 8 patients and roughly eight healthy donors, whereas naive and central memory subsets came from all 30 or so donors. A total of roughly 99,000,000 sorted cells were examined across all samples, and the number of cells per subset was strongly correlated with RNA yield. In the study, recently diagnosed type 1 diabetes patients and matched healthy donors were compared on the TCRB repertoires of their sorted circulating CD4+ T cell subsets.

The entire isolated RNA was reverse transcribed using the High Capacity cDNA Reverse Transcription Kit, and thus expressed TCRB transcripts were sequenced. Deep immunoSEQ sequencing was performed on naive, central memory and regulatory T cell samples, with an average of roughly 3.5 million total reads per sample. Sorted cells were lysed in RLT buffer and RNA was extracted with DNase-treated RNeasy Micro or Mini kits, depending on cell number. Each cell subset was processed on its own to prevent cross-contamination, while patient and healthy donor samples were processed together. The immunoSEQ multiplex PCR was used to amplify TCRB sequences from cDNA, generating 87-bp fragments that spanned the CDR3 region. The amplicons were sequenced using the Illumina HiSeq platform. Per the original workflow: Synthetic template baselines were used to correct PCR bias computationally, reads within Hamming distance 2 were collapsed, and singletons that could not be merged were discarded. Reads were aligned to IMGT to assign V, D and J genes, CDR3 length, and insertions or deletions at six rearrangement sites. Within each subset, clonotype counts were normalized to the number of sorted cells before true diversity and Gini coefficients were calculated with the tcR R package. The overlap coefficient, calculated on TCRB nucleotide sequences, was used to measure repertoire sharing. As a proxy for the pre-selection repertoire, out-of-frame TCRB sequences from naive cells were analyzed. Entries here come from immuneACCESS through TCRdb and include only in-frame sequences with V and J called. Some clones fail to appear in such tables; in the studies checked, an unresolved V gene covers under half of the shortfall, and the cause of the remainder is unknown. That table furnishes V, J and clone size, whereas the DNA furnished D and trimming. Here the sample has 350,000 to 450,000 clones; 11% to 15% occur a single time. Around 0.039% of the sample is held by the ten biggest clonotypes.

Each donor gave one peripheral blood draw, approximately 110 mL on average, collected into heparinised tubes. A BD FACSAria II was used to sort naive, central memory, regulatory and stem cell-like memory CD4+ T cells with a panel that included CD45RO, CCR7, CD25, CD127, CD95 and CD27. Every sorted population had a purity above 95%. PBMCs were separated immediately by Lymphoprep density gradient centrifugation and were stained directly, without being cultured. Samples were stained and sorted in pairs, with one healthy donor and one patient per experiment, so that batch effects were minimized. Broad study findings and their caveats: Sequencing cDNA rather than genomic DNA could over-represent highly expressing activated cells, although activation and CD3 levels did not differ between groups. Because the HLA sub-analyses included only small numbers of individuals, any influence of HLA type on TCRB rearrangement was left unresolved. Patients with type 1 diabetes made fewer insertions and deleted more nucleotides at VDJ recombination sites, implying thymic rearrangement abnormalities. PCR might favor shorter templates, but patient and control samples were amplified and corrected together, so any skew would affect both groups equally. Naive, central memory and regulatory TCRB repertoires appeared more similar among patients than among healthy donors. Type 1 diabetes patients showed a moderate but significant shortening of TCRB CDR3 length in all four CD4+ subsets.

Of note for this clone: It lacks a known antigen. No base quality information exists; no much larger clone differs at one position.

From the cysteine up to the phenylalanine, the CDR3 has a length of 11 residues. CDR3 DNA only is kept here, 33 bases in frame from base 1. Trimming takes 4 bases from V and 10 bases from J, and the germline ends sit 13 bases apart. CDR1 SQVTM and CDR2 ANQGSEA were looked up in the germline V gene. This clonotype was obtained from a man aged 25 to 40 in good health. The specimen sequenced was naive CD4+ T cells from blood. The cell subset or site label on this specimen signifies: true naive CD4+ T cells. The chain links TRBV29-1 with TRBJ1-1; the D gene remains uncertain. For the CDR3, the sequence is CSVGRERLAFF. In nucleotide form, the sequence is TGCAGCGTTGGAAGGGAAAGGTTAGCTTTCTTT.